The present T cell receptor beta chain was sequenced within a study of T cell responses to AZD1222 COVID-19 vaccine. Study-level information: Second-dose intervals of approximately 4 or approximately 12 weeks were pooled.

Study-level findings and limits: Researchers took repertoire samples only after the peak T cell response had come. Donors were chiefly white British, with a greater number of females, and clonal diversity was perhaps underestimated. When two AZD1222 doses had been given, Spike-specific TCR breadth and depth rose.

Notes on this clone: Its specificity is not known.

The CDR3 has 11 residues. Germline V gene data show CDR1 as SEHNR and CDR2 as FQNEAQ (reference sequence). Trimming cost V 1 base and J 9 bases, with 4 bases left between them. The table came from immunoSEQ multiplex PCR; TCRdb's copy has only in-frame clones and leaves some out. The sample shows just under 85,000 clones, roughly 82% of them seen only once. The source is an adult in good health. The chain couples TRBV7-9 to TRBJ2-1, with no clear D. The source was peripheral blood, collected on day 0 of AZD1222 vaccination. This chain's CDR3 is CASSLDTEQFF. For the CDR3, the DNA is TGTGCCAGCAGCTTAGATACTGAGCAGTTCTTC. Using reference TRBV7-9 and TRBJ2-1 for the parts outside the CDR3, the full variable domain is DTGVSQNPRHKITKRGQNVTFRCDPISEHNRLYWYRQTLGQGPEFLTYFQNEAQLEKSRLLSDRFSAERPKGSFSTLEIQRTEQGDSAMYLCASSLDTEQFFGPGTRLTVL.